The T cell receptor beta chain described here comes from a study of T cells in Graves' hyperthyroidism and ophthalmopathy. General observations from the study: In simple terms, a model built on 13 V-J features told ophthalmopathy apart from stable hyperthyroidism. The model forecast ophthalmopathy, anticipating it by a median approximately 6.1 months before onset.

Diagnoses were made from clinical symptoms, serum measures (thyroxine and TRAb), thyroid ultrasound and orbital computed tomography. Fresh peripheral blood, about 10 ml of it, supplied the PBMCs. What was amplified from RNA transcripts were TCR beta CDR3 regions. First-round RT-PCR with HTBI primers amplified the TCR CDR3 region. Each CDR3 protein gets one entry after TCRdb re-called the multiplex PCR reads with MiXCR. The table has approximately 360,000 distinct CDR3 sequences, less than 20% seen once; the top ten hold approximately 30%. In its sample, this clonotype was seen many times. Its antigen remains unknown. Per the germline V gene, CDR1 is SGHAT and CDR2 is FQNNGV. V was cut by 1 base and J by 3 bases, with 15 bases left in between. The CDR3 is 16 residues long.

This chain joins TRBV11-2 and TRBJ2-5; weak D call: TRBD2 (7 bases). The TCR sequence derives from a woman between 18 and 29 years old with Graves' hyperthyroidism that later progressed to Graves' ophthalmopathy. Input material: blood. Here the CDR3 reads CASSLGGGALEETQYF. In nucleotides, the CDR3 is TGTGCCAGCAGCTTAGGTGGGGGGGCGCTCGAAGAGACCCAGTACTTC.